This T cell receptor (beta chain) was identified during a study of blood T cells in healthy people across ages. The study's findings and limits: Long-lived donors exceeded aged donors in naive CD4+ cells and diversity. Because donor CMV status was unknown, expanded clonotype changes were possibly confounded.

The CDR3 covers 15 residues. Note on this clonotype: Its antigen remains unidentified.

Combining a sample-barcoded 5' primer with a J-beta primer mix, a second PCR ran for roughly 6 to 12 cycles. One entry per CDR3 protein results from TCRdb running MiXCR on the 5' RACE reads. The sample includes approximately 1.5 million distinct CDR3 sequences, 42% of them seen just once. The sequencing sample was made of blood. The receptor's source is a woman between 18 and 29 years old in good health. This chain links TRBV12-3 or TRBV12-4 with TRBJ2-7; 10 bases match TRBD2. The end of the DNA is better explained by TRBJ2-5, so the J call may be wrong. The CDR3 coding sequence is TGTGCCAGCAGTTTACTAGCGGGAGTTGCGGAGACCCAGTACTTC. Amino acids: CASSLLAGVAETQYF.